A single T cell receptor beta chain is shown here with its context. Its antigen is unknown. The entry originates in a study of shared clonotypes between healthy human individuals. Study-wide points: Sequencing depth was expected to affect clonotype sharing among donors. Researchers found naive subsets generally carried larger estimated richness than memory subsets. It was observed that 4% to 6% of naive CD4 clonotypes were shared across several donors.

Trimming cost V 7 bases and J 5 bases; bases outside gene matches: 6. CDR3 length: 13 amino acids. Per germline, CDR1 ENHRY and CDR2 SYGVKD. Here immunoSEQ multiplex PCR was the method, and the copy in TCRdb shows in-frame clones only, minus some. The table records about 330,000 clones, under 80% of them present only once. The V and J genes are TRBV10-3 and TRBJ2-5, with TRBD2 identical over 8 bases. The sequenced sample consisted of memory CD4+ T cells sorted from blood. Specified subset: CD45RA-negative fraction. The source of this sequence is a man in his thirties or forties in good health. CDR3 loop: CAITTGLGETQYF. The CDR3 DNA reads as TGTGCCATCACCACGGGACTAGGGGAGACCCAGTACTTC.